This TCR beta chain was found in a study of chemoradiotherapy in HPV16-positive cancers (dated by TCRdb to 2022 to 2024). About the full investigation: Using functional T-cell assays on cells from two HPV16-positive patients, the researchers defined candidate HPV-specific T-cell clones and common TCR motifs. The study asked whether T-cell immunity against the HPV oncoproteins E6 and E7 changes during chemoradiotherapy and whether it affects survival. The candidate HPV-specific TCRs and motifs were subsequently tracked in TCR repertoires obtained from 65 to 95 patients with HPV-related cancers.

Details on this clone: The antigen it recognizes is unknown. Per-nucleotide qualities are absent, and no much larger clonotype sits a single base away.

General conclusions and limits of the study: The functional definition of HPV-specific T cells was derived from only a couple of HPV16-positive patients, and the survival association was reported for HPV16-positive patients. Among HPV16-positive patients, expansion of HPV-responsive T cells during chemoradiotherapy was associated with better recurrence-free survival. Expansion of candidate HPV-specific clones and E7-related TCR motifs was observed in the tumor microenvironment during treatment, whereas no such expansion was observed for non-HPV-specific T cells.

Because repertoires were sampled repeatedly during chemoradiotherapy, clonal expansion in the tumor microenvironment could be followed. The library was generated by the immunoSEQ multiplex PCR assay. The source is immuneACCESS, and TCRdb retained only in-frame sequences with V and J called. Part of the clones is not carried over; for the studies checked, unresolved V genes explain less than half of this, and the remainder is unexplained. In all, the sample holds about 14,000 clones, and just over 90% of those were seen once. Together, the top ten hold around 2.8% of the sample. The source was blood, collected from a patient who underwent chemoradiotherapy. This clonotype was sampled from a human donor with HPV-associated anogenital cancer.

The CDR3 sequence is CASTRTGTDTQYF. The sequenced DNA is TGTGCCAGCACCAGGACTGGCACAGATACGCAGTATTTT. The sequence links TRBV6-5 to TRBJ2-3, with a tentative D gene TRBD2 over 5 matching bases. Its CDR3 holds 13 amino acids, cysteine through phenylalanine. Only CDR3 DNA remains: 39 bases, in frame from the first base. CDR1 is given as MNHEY and CDR2 as SVGAGI, both from the germline V gene. V loses 7 bases, J loses 1 base, and the germline ends lie 9 bases apart.